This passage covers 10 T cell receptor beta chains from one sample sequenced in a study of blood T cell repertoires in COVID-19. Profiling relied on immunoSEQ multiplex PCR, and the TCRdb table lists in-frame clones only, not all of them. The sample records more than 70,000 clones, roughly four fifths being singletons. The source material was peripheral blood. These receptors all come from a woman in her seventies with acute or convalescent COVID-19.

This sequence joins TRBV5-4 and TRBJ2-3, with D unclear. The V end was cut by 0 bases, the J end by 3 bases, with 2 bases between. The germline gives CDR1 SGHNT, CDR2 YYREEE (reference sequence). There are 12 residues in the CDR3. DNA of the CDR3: TGTGCCAGCAGCTTGGCTACAGATACGCAGTATTTT. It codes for CASSLATDTQYF. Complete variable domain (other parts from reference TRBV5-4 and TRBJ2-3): ETGVTQSPTHLIKTRGQQVTLRCSSQSGHNTVSWYQQALGQGPQFIFQYYREEENGRGNFPPRFSGLQFPNYSSELNVNALELDDSALYLCASSLATDTQYFGPGTRLTVL.

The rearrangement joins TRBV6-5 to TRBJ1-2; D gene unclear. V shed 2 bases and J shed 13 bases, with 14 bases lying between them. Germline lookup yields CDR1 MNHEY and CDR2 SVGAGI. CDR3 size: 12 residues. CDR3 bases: TGTGCCAGCAGTTACGCAGGAGGTAGAGGCACCTTC. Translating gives CASSYAGGRGTF.

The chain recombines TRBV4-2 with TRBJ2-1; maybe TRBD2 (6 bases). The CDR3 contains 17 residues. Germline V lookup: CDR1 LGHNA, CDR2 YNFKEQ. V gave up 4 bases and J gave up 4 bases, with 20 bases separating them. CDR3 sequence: CASSPQDRGGKYNEQFF. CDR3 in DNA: TGTGCCAGCAGCCCACAGGATCGGGGCGGGAAGTACAATGAGCAGTTCTTC.

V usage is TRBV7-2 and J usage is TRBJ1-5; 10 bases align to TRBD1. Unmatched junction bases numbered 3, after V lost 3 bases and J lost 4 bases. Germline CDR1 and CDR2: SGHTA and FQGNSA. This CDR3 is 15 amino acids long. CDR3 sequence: CASSFGTGANQPQHF. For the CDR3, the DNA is TGTGCCAGCAGCTTTGGGACAGGGGCGAATCAGCCCCAGCATTTT. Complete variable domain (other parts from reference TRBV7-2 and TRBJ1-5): GAGVSQSPSNKVTEKGKDVELRCDPISGHTALYWYRQSLGQGLEFLIYFQGNSAPDKSGLPSDRFSAERTGGSVSTLTIQRTQQEDSAVYLCASSFGTGANQPQHFGDGTRLSIL.

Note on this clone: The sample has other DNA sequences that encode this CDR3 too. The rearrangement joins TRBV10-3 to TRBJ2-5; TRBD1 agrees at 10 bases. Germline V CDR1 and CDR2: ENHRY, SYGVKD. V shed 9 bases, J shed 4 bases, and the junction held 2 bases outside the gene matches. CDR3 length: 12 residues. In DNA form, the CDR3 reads TGTGCCATTGGGGACAGGGGAGAGACCCAGTACTTC. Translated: CAIGDRGETQYF.

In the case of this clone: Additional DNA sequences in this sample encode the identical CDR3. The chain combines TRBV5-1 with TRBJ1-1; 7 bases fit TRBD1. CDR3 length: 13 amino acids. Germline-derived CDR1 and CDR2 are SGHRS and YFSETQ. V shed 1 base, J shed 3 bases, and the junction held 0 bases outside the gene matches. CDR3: CASSLTGDTEAFF. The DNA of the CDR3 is TGCGCCAGCAGCTTGACAGGGGACACTGAAGCTTTCTTT. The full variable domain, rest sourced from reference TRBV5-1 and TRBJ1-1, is KAGVTQTPRYLIKTRGQQVTLSCSPISGHRSVSWYQQTPGQGLQFLFEYFSETQRNKGNFPGRFSGRQFSNSRSEMNVSTLELGDSALYLCASSLTGDTEAFFGQGTRLTVV.

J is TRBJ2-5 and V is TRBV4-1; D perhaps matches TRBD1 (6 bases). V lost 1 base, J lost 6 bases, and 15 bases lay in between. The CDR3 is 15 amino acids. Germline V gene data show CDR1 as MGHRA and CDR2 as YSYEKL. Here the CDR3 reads CASSQGGAGVKTQYF. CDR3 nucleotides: TGCGCCAGCAGCCAAGGGGGTGCAGGGGTAAAGACCCAGTACTTC.

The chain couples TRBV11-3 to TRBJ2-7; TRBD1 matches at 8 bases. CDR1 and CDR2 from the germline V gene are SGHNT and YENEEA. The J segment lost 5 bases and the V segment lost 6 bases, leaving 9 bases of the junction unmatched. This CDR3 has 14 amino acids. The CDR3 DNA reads TGTGCCAGCAGGCACCGGGACAGGAATGACGAGCAGTACTTC. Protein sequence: CASRHRDRNDEQYF.

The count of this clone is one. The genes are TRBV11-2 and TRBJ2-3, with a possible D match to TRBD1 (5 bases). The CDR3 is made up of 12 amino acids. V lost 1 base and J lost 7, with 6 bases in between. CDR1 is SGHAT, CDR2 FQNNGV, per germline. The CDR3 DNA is TGTGCCAGCAGCTTAGGGACAAATACGCAGTATTTT. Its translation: CASSLGTNTQYF.

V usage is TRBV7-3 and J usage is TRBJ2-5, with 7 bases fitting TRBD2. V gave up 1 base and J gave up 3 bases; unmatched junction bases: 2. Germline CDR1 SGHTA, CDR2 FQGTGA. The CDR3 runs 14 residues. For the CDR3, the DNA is TGTGCCAGCAGCTTAAACGGGGGGAAAGAGACCCAGTACTTC. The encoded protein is CASSLNGGKETQYF.